Following are 14 T cell receptor beta chains from one sample sequenced in a study of blood T cell repertoires in COVID-19. Some clones are missing from TCRdb's copy, which holds only in-frame ones; the method was immunoSEQ multiplex PCR. The sample contains some 170,000 clones, 80% to 85% of which appear only once. The sequencing sample was made of peripheral blood. The receptors here all came from a woman aged 40 to 50 with COVID-19, enrolled during active disease.

J is TRBJ2-1 and V is TRBV6-5; D ambiguous. Trimming took 2 bases from V and 5 from J, leaving 10 bases between them. Germline V gene sequence: CDR1 MNHEY, CDR2 SVGAGI. The CDR3 length is 14 residues. The CDR3 loop reads CASSYITAHNEQFF. CDR3 DNA: TGTGCCAGCAGTTACATTACTGCTCACAATGAGCAGTTCTTC.

The J gene is TRBJ1-2, the V gene TRBV28; 7 positions match TRBD1. The CDR3 extends over 14 amino acids. The V gene's germline CDR1 is MDHEN and CDR2 SYDVKM. The V segment lost 4 bases and the J segment 2 bases; nucleotides outside the gene matches: 4. The CDR3 loop reads CASSSRDRNYGYTF. CDR3 coding DNA: TGTGCCAGCAGTTCCCGGGACAGAAACTATGGCTACACCTTC.

This clone was seen only once. The V call is TRBV6-5, the J call TRBJ2-1; perhaps TRBD1 as D (5 bases). The CDR3 sequence is 15 residues long. The V gene lost 0 bases and the J gene lost 0 bases, with 6 bases spanning the gap. The V gene's germline CDR1 is MNHEY and CDR2 SVGAGI. The CDR3 is CASSYSGDSYNEQFF. CDR3 nucleotide sequence: TGTGCCAGCAGTTACTCAGGGGACTCCTACAATGAGCAGTTCTTC.

The sample holds a few counts of this clone. V gene TRBV2 combines with J gene TRBJ1-2, with D maybe TRBD1 (5 bases). Trimming removed 3 bases from V and 8 bases from J, with 19 bases in between. This CDR3 is built from 15 residues. Germline CDR1 is SNHLY and CDR2 is FYNNEI. The CDR3 loop reads CASSDALGASRGYTF. The CDR3 coding sequence is TGTGCCAGCAGTGACGCTTTAGGGGCCTCGAGAGGCTACACCTTC.

The chain uses TRBV25-1 and TRBJ2-3; 10 nucleotides agree with TRBD2. Germline CDR1 MGHDK, CDR2 SYGVNS. V trimming: 2 bases; J trimming: 6 bases; junction bases outside the gene matches: 5. This CDR3 has 15 residues. The DNA for the CDR3 is TGTGCCAGCAGTGAAAGCGGGAGGGCCCCCGATACGCAGTATTTT. Amino acid sequence: CASSESGRAPDTQYF.

The chain is built from TRBV5-6 and TRBJ2-7; D call uncertain. Looked up from germline, CDR1 is SGHDT and CDR2 is YYEEEE. This CDR3 contains 15 residues. Trimming took off 0 bases at V and 2 bases at J, with 12 bases between the two ends. The CDR3 coding sequence is TGTGCCAGCAGCTTGGGTGTAACCAGTACCTACGAGCAGTACTTC. Residues: CASSLGVTSTYEQYF.

The genes are TRBV19 and TRBJ2-1, with TRBD2 identical over 11 bases. J gave up 8 bases and V 5 bases, and 2 bases lay outside the gene matches. The germline gives CDR1 LNHDA, CDR2 SQIVND (reference sequence). The CDR3 runs 13 residues. This chain's CDR3 is CASSPGLADEQFF. CDR3 DNA sequence: TGTGCCAGTAGTCCGGGACTAGCGGATGAGCAGTTCTTC.

The chain is built from TRBV9 and TRBJ1-1; 9 bases line up with TRBD1. Germline V gene sequence: CDR1 SGDLS, CDR2 YYNGEE. V shed 5 bases and J 1 base; nucleotides not matched to a gene: 3. The CDR3 is 14 amino acids. The CDR3 region is CASSTGGANTEAFF. In DNA form, the CDR3 reads TGTGCCAGCAGTACAGGGGGCGCGAACACTGAAGCTTTCTTT. The full variable domain, rest sourced from reference TRBV9 and TRBJ1-1, is DSGVTQTPKHLITATGQRVTLRCSPRSGDLSVYWYQQSLDQGLQFLIQYYNGEERAKGNILERFSAQQFPDLHSELNLSSLELGDSALYFCASSTGGANTEAFFGQGTRLTVV.

Worth noting for this clone: Germline and junction disagree at one end, which may indicate a read error. The chain is built from TRBV7-7 and TRBJ2-3; possibly TRBD1 for D (5 bases). CDR1 and CDR2 (germline): SSHAT, FNYEAQ (reference sequence). The CDR3 has 16 residues. The CDR3 DNA reads as TGTGCTAGCAGCTGGGGATCAGGGTCTAGCACAGATACGCAGTATTTT. Translated: CASSWGSGSSTDTQYF.

This chain joins TRBV10-2 and TRBJ1-5, with D possibly TRBD1 on 5 matching bases. V lost 9 bases and J 0 bases, leaving 21 bases between the germline ends. CDR1 is WSHSY and CDR2 is SAAADI in the germline V gene. This CDR3 is built from 17 residues. CDR3 nucleotides: TGCGCCAGTCCCCGACAGACATTACCCTATAGCAATCAGCCCCAGCATTTT. As protein: CASPRQTLPYSNQPQHF.

A few counts support this clone. The V and J genes are TRBV5-1 and TRBJ2-7, with D perhaps TRBD1 (7 bases). Germline V CDR1 and CDR2: SGHRS, YFSETQ. The CDR3 extends over 14 amino acids. With 2 bases removed from V and 2 bases from J, the gap between germline ends came to 11 bases. CDR3 loop: CASSFQGGAYEQYF. CDR3 DNA: TGCGCCAGCAGCTTTCAGGGGGGCGCCTACGAGCAGTACTTC.

This clone has a single count. V usage is TRBV3-1 (or the pseudogene TRBV3-2) and J usage is TRBJ1-2; a weak D match, TRBD1 (6 bases). Trimming removed 8 bases from V and 6 bases from J, with 13 bases in between. The CDR3 runs to 12 residues. Per germline, CDR1 LGHDT and CDR2 YNNKEL (reference sequence). CDR3 residues: CASRRGFDGYTF. The CDR3 DNA follows: TGTGCCAGCCGAAGGGGGTTCGATGGCTACACCTTC.

This clone was seen at least ten times. Written as DNA, the CDR3 is TGTGCCAGCAGTTTATTCAGGGGAGGGAATCAGCCCCAGCATTTT. Translated, it gives CASSLFRGGNQPQHF. The chain uses TRBV28 and TRBJ1-5; a weak D match, TRBD1 (6 bases). CDR1 is MDHEN and CDR2 is SYDVKM in the germline V gene. CDR3 length: 15 amino acids. The V end was cut by 1 base, the J end by 4 bases, with 11 bases between.

The CDR3 loop reads CASSLEGGVKLFF. The CDR3 coding sequence is TGTGCCAGCAGTTTAGAGGGAGGGGTAAAACTGTTTTTT. This chain uses TRBV12-3 or TRBV12-4 with TRBJ1-4; D might be TRBD1 (5 bases). The V end lost 1 base, the J end lost 10 bases, and 10 bases lay between the germline ends. There are 13 residues in the CDR3.